This T cell receptor beta chain was identified in a study of identical twins. Study-level results: Insertions ran lower in abundant cord blood beta clonotypes, though not in memory repertoires.

Template switching added a universal primer binding site, and final cDNA carried unique molecular identifiers. TCRdb fed the 5' RACE reads into MiXCR, producing one record per CDR3 protein. Of around 550,000 distinct CDR3 sequences listed, around 15% are singletons. To note about this clonotype: The antigen remains undetermined.

The sample also formed part of further work on yellow fever vaccine responses in identical twins.

Material: CD4+ T cells sorted from blood. The receptor was derived from a woman in her late teens or twenties in good health.

As DNA, the CDR3 is TGTGCCAGCAGTTACTTGGTGACAGGGGCTAATTCACCCCTCCACTTT. Protein sequence: CASSYLVTGANSPLHF. V usage is TRBV6-5 and J usage is TRBJ1-6; 8 nucleotides match TRBD1. Germline V CDR1 and CDR2: MNHEY, SVGAGI. V shed 1 base and J 6 bases; nucleotides not matched to a gene: 5. The CDR3 covers 16 residues.